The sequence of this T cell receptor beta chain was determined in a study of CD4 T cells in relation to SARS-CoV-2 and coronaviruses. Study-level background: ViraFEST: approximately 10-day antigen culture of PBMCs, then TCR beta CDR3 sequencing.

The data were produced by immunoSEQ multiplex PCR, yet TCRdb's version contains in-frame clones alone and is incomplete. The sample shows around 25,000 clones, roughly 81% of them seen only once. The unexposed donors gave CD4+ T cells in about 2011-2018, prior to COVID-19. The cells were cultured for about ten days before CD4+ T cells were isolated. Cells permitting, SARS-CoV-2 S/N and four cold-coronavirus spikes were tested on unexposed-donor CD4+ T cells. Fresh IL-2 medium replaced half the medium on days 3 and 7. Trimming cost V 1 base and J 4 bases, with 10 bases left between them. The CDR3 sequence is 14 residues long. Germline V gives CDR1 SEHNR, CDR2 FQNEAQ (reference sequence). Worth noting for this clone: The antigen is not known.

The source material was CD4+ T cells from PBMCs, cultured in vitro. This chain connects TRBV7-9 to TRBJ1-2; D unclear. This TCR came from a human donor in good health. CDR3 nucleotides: TGTGCCAGCAGCTTAGGGCTACAGTTCTATGGCTACACCTTC. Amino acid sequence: CASSLGLQFYGYTF. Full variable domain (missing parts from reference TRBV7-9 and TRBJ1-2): DTGVSQNPRHKITKRGQNVTFRCDPISEHNRLYWYRQTLGQGPEFLTYFQNEAQLEKSRLLSDRFSAERPKGSFSTLEIQRTEQGDSAMYLCASSLGLQFYGYTFGSGTRLTVV.